The entry that follows covers one T cell receptor beta chain sequence. The source of the sample is a study of blood T cell repertoires in COVID-19. Overall study: Donors in the United States, Italy and Spain gave samples during acute or convalescent COVID-19. PBMCs, B-cell-depleted T cells, or T cells provided the cDNA or gDNA that made up the material.

Authors' data handling: From reference gene primer amplification, estimates of nucleated cell counts were derived. TCRdb's table, derived via immunoSEQ multiplex PCR, lists solely in-frame clones and lacks some. V, J and clone size are taken as reported in that table, and D and trimming were inferred from the DNA itself. The profile shows 55,000 to 75,000 clones, more than 75% of them singletons. The sequencing sample was made of peripheral blood. The origin of this receptor is a human donor in a cohort sampled during active COVID-19.

CDR3 region: CSVAENSNQPQHF. For the CDR3, the DNA is TGCAGCGTTGCGGAGAATAGCAATCAGCCCCAGCATTTT. The chain carries TRBV29-1 and TRBJ1-5; the D is unclear. The CDR3 has 13 residues. Germline V gene lookup returns CDR1 SQVTM and CDR2 ANQGSEA. Trimming removed 4 bases from V and 0 bases from J, with 7 bases in between.